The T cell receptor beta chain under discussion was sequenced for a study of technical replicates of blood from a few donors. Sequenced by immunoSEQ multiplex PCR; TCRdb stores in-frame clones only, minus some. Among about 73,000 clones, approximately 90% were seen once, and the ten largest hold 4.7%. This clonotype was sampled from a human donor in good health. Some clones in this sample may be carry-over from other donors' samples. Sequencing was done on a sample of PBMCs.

CDR3 bases: TGTGCCAGCAGCCCAGACAGGGCAATGAACACTGAAGCTTTCTTT. It specifies CASSPDRAMNTEAFF. The rearrangement uses TRBV9 and TRBJ1-1, with TRBD1 identical over 7 bases. CDR1 is SGDLS and CDR2 is YYNGEE in the germline V gene. This CDR3 is 15 amino acids long. V shed 4 bases and J 0 bases; nucleotides not matched to a gene: 6.